This paragraph reports one T cell receptor beta chain. These data belong to a study of blood T cell repertoires in COVID-19. Researchers sorted participants into cohorts using their self-reported clinical history. V lost 8 bases, J lost 6 bases, and 17 bases lay in between. Germline assignment: CDR1 MDHEN and CDR2 SYDVKM. The CDR3 totals 14 residues. As originally analysed: For nucleated cells, counts were estimated from reference gene primer amplification. Libraries were prepared by immunoSEQ multiplex PCR; TCRdb keeps only in-frame clonotypes and omits some of them. The V and J calls and clone size were taken over from that table, and D and trimming were inferred from the DNA. The sample consists of 400,000 or so clones, approximately 89% of them appearing once.

This receptor was obtained from a man aged 40-49 years in a cohort exposed to, infected with or recovered from COVID-19 (not recorded which). J is TRBJ1-5 and V is TRBV28, with D possibly being TRBD1 (6 bases). Sequenced sample: PBMCs or T cells enriched from blood (not recorded which). The CDR3, as DNA: TGTGCCAGCTCCAATCGGGGGGGCGGTCAGCCCCAGCATTTT. It is translated as CASSNRGGGQPQHF.